What follows are 7 T cell receptor beta chains derived from one specimen sequenced in a study of OX40 agonist ivuxolimab in advanced cancers. Receptor amplification or capture employed the immunoSEQ multiplex PCR assay. TCRdb holds this immuneACCESS table with in-frame rearrangements only. Some clones are missing; in checked studies, unresolved V genes explain under half, and the rest has no known cause. The sample yields 60,000 or so clones; 92% were counted once. 13% of the sample is taken by the ten largest. Sequencing used CD4+ or CD8+ T cells sorted from blood, obtained in a trial of the OX40 agonist ivuxolimab. The source of these receptors is an adult with an advanced solid tumor such as melanoma, head and neck, liver or kidney cancer.

The chain joins TRBV5-6 to TRBJ2-7; TRBD1 aligns across 8 bases. Germline V gene data show CDR1 as SGHDT and CDR2 as YYEEEE. This CDR3 is 13 amino acids long. V was clipped by 7 bases and J by 4 bases; unmatched bases: 7. CDR3 DNA sequence: TGTGCCAGCGGAACAGGGGGGACTTACGAGCAGTACTTC. Amino acid sequence: CASGTGGTYEQYF.

J is TRBJ2-7 and V is TRBV11-2; possible D gene TRBD1, 6 bases. V was trimmed by 2 bases and J by 7 bases, leaving 9 bases between them. CDR3 length equals 12 residues. Germline CDR1 reads SGHAT; CDR2 reads FQNNGV. CDR3 sequence (DNA): TGTGCCAGCAGCTTACAGGGGCGGGAGCAGTACTTC. This encodes CASSLQGREQYF.

This clone was picked up one time. The gene calls are TRBV27 and TRBJ2-7; the match to TRBD1 covers 10 bases. The CDR3 has 16 residues. V dropped 6 bases and J dropped 5; count of bases not matched to a gene: 13. In germline, CDR1 is MNHEY, CDR2 SMNVEV (reference sequence). As DNA, the CDR3 is TGTGCCAGCAGCCTCGTAGGGACAGGGGTTTTCAACGAGCAGTACTTC. Its translation is CASSLVGTGVFNEQYF.

A few counts support this clone. The chain combines TRBV6-5 with TRBJ1-1; a possible D gene is TRBD1 (5 bases). CDR1 is MNHEY and CDR2 is SVGAGI in the germline V gene. V was pared by 7 bases and J by 6 bases, with 18 bases between. The CDR3 has 14 residues. The CDR3 is CASNLLRDGAEAFF. The DNA of the CDR3 is TGTGCCAGCAATCTCTTGAGGGACGGGGCTGAAGCTTTCTTT.

The chain links TRBV4-1 to TRBJ1-1; TRBD1 aligns across 9 bases. Germline values: CDR1 MGHRA, CDR2 YSYEKL. The CDR3 loop spans 14 amino acids. With 3 bases clipped from V and 10 bases from J, the junction kept 9 bases outside the gene matches. The DNA of the CDR3 is TGCGCCAGCAGCCACGCAACAGGGGGCGGCGGAGCTTTCTTT. This gives the protein CASSHATGGGGAFF.

A remark on this clone: An end of the junction differs from the germline gene, which may be a read error. The J gene is TRBJ1-2, the V gene TRBV7-9; D remains unclear. This CDR3 region has 9 residues. Germline lookup yields CDR1 SEHNR and CDR2 FQNEAQ (reference sequence). The CDR3 region has the DNA TGTGCCAGCAGCCCCATAGGTGCCTTC. Its protein is CASSPIGAF.

The chain recombines TRBV6-1 with TRBJ1-5; unclear D gene. Germline assignment: CDR1 MNHNS and CDR2 SASEGT. V lost 2 bases to trimming and J lost 4 bases, with 12 bases between them. CDR3 length: 15 residues. CDR3: CASSELPGDNQPQHF. The CDR3 nucleotides read TGTGCCAGCAGTGAACTTCCGGGAGATAATCAGCCCCAGCATTTT.